This section outlines one T cell receptor (beta chain) sequence together with its context. V lost 6 bases and J 11 bases, leaving 16 bases between the germline ends. The germline V gene has CDR1 MNHEY and CDR2 SMNVEV (reference sequence). The CDR3 consists of 13 residues. These data come from a study of cytomegalovirus exposure and HLA in healthy donors. Sequencing was performed with immunoSEQ multiplex PCR; in TCRdb, only in-frame clones are kept and a portion is missing. Here the sample spans tens of thousands of clones, approximately 91% being singletons. This receptor was taken from a young man in good health and CMV-seronegative. The chain carries TRBV27 and TRBJ1-4; D is undetermined. Sequencing was carried out using PBMCs. Here the CDR3 reads CASRARDTAKLFF. CDR3 bases: TGTGCCAGCAGAGCCCGAGATACAGCTAAACTGTTTTTT. The full variable domain, rest sourced from reference TRBV27 and TRBJ1-4, is EAQVTQNPRYLITVTGKKLTVTCSQNMNHEYMSWYRQDPGLGLRQIYYSMNVEVTDKGDVPEGYKVSRKEKRNFPLILESPSPNQTSLYFCASRARDTAKLFFGSGTQLSVL.